The 26 T cell receptor beta chains below were found in one sample sequenced in a study of T cells in women clearing cervical HPV infection. Using immunoSEQ multiplex PCR, the repertoire was profiled, and TCRdb retains in-frame clones only, with some absent. Found here are approximately 41,000 clones; the top ten clones hold 7% to 8.5%. The sample comprised blood buffy coat. All receptors derive from a woman aged 18 to 69 with a cervical HPV16 infection that either progressed to CIN3+ or cleared (not recorded which).

As for this clone: The CDR3 end falls 3 residues outside the read, so it is completed with the germline J gene. This chain connects TRBV29-1 to TRBJ2-5, with a weak D call TRBD2 (5 bases). The V end was cut by 0 bases, the J end by 4 bases, with 12 bases between. This CDR3 contains 14 residues. CDR1 SQVTM and CDR2 ANQGSEA come from the germline V gene. The covered CDR3 bases are TGCAGCGTTGAAGATTGGTCAGGAGGAGAGACC. Translated, it gives CSVEDWSGGET. In full, the CDR3 is CSVEDWSGGETQYF.

To note about this clone: The CDR3 end is not reached by the read, which stops 3 residues before it; the germline J gene fills it in. V is TRBV4-1 and J is TRBJ2-7; the match to TRBD2 covers 12 bases. The V gene's germline CDR1 is MGHRA and CDR2 YSYEKL. The CDR3 is made up of 17 amino acids. V gave up 4 bases and J gave up 3 bases; unmatched junction bases: 10. The covered CDR3 bases are TGCGCCAGCAGCCTTCGACTAGCGGGGGCGACTTTCTACGAG. This sequence encodes CASSLRLAGATFYE. The CDR3 reads in full as CASSLRLAGATFYEQYF.

With respect to this clone: The read halts 3 residues ahead of the CDR3 end, with the missing end drawn from the germline J gene. The V gene is TRBV2, the J gene TRBJ2-7, with a possible D match to TRBD1 (6 bases). The germline CDR1 and CDR2 sequences are SNHLY and FYNNEI. The V end was cut by 6 bases, the J end by 0 bases, with 12 bases between. The CDR3 covers 14 residues. CDR3 protein: CASREDSSSYEQYF. The part of the CDR3 DNA that was read is TGTGCCAGCAGGGAGGACAGCAGCTCCTACGAG.

About this clone: From the germline J gene comes the end of the CDR3, since the read stops 3 residues before it. J is TRBJ2-3 and V is TRBV2; 8 bases fit TRBD2. The germline V gene encodes CDR1 SNHLY and CDR2 FYNNEI. Germline trimming cut 6 bases from V and 2 bases from J; bases unmatched to any gene: 7. CDR3 length: 15 residues. The CDR3 DNA, read in part, is TGTGCCAGCAGGCCCATAGCGGGATCCACAGATACG. This codes for CASRPIAGSTDT. The full CDR3 is CASRPIAGSTDTQYF.

Of note for this clone: The CDR3 end lies 3 residues beyond the end of the read and is filled in from the germline J gene. The V gene is TRBV5-6, the J gene TRBJ1-4; possibly TRBD1 for D (6 bases). This CDR3 has 13 amino acids. CDR1 is SGHDT, CDR2 YYEEEE, per germline. The CDR3 here is CASSLDRVGELFF. Partial CDR3 DNA: TGTGCCAGCAGCTTGGACAGGGTTGGAGAA.

With respect to this clone: Read data end 3 residues before the CDR3 end; the end is taken from the germline J gene. The chain uses TRBV2 and TRBJ1-2; D perhaps matches TRBD1 (6 bases). The CDR3 spans 15 residues. V lost 4 bases to trimming and J lost 4 bases, with 16 bases between them. Germline V gene lookup returns CDR1 SNHLY and CDR2 FYNNEI. Incomplete CDR3 DNA: TGTGCCAGCAGTGGGGACACCCAGGGTCTCTATGGC. Protein: CASSGDTQGLYG. In full, the CDR3 is CASSGDTQGLYGYTF.

Worth noting for this clone: Read data end 3 residues before the CDR3 end; the end is taken from the germline J gene. This chain joins TRBV28 and TRBJ1-4, with D possibly being TRBD1 (6 bases). This CDR3 spans 15 amino acids. Germline loops: CDR1 MDHEN, CDR2 SYDVKM. Trimming removed 2 bases at V and 8 bases at J, with 15 bases between. The CDR3 sequence is CASSLGGASREKLFF. CDR3 bases read: TGTGCCAGCAGTTTAGGGGGGGCATCGCGGGAAAAA.

Worth noting for this clone: Sequencing ends 3 residues short of the CDR3 end; the germline J gene provides the rest. The rearrangement links TRBV7-9 to TRBJ1-1; weak D call: TRBD1 (6 bases). Per the germline V gene, CDR1 is SEHNR and CDR2 is FQNEAQ (reference sequence). The CDR3 is 12 residues long. Trimming cost V 8 bases and J 1 base, with 8 bases left between them. The sequenced part of the CDR3 DNA is TGTGCCAGCCTAGGGGGGAACACTGAA. This translates into CASLGGNTE. The whole CDR3 sequence reads CASLGGNTEAFF.

A word on this clone: The read ends 3 residues before the CDR3 terminus; that terminus is restored from the germline J gene. The chain carries TRBV9 and TRBJ2-7; perhaps TRBD2 as D (5 bases). Germline V gene lookup returns CDR1 SGDLS and CDR2 YYNGEE. The CDR3 consists of 15 residues. The germline V and J ends were trimmed by 0 bases and 1 base, with 11 bases remaining between them. CDR3 DNA (partial): TGTGCCAGCAGCGTAGGGACTCTTTCTTCCTACGAG. Protein: CASSVGTLSSYE. The whole CDR3 region reads CASSVGTLSSYEQYF.

Worth noting for this clone: Read sequence stops 3 residues before the CDR3 end, and the germline J gene provides the missing end. The chain has TRBV7-2 and TRBJ1-2; D is undetermined. CDR3 length: 14 amino acids. The germline gives CDR1 SGHTA, CDR2 FQGNSA. Partial CDR3 DNA: TGTGCCAGCAGCAGTAGCGGGATCCCCTACGAG. Its protein is CASSSSGIPYE. The full CDR3 protein is CASSSSGIPYEYTF.

As concerns this clone: The read terminates 3 residues ahead of where the CDR3 ends, so the germline J gene completes it. V is TRBV19 and J is TRBJ2-7, with 7 positions matching TRBD1. With V trimmed by 6 bases and J by 5 bases, 4 bases remained unmatched. This CDR3 is 12 amino acids long. Germline V gives CDR1 LNHDA, CDR2 SQIVND (reference sequence). The CDR3 region is CASSRGSHEQYF. The part of the CDR3 DNA that was read is TGTGCCAGTAGCAGGGGGAGCCACGAG. The full variable domain, rest sourced from reference TRBV19 and TRBJ2-7, is DGGITQSPKYLFRKEGQNVTLSCEQNLNHDAMYWYRQDPGQGLRLIYYSQIVNDFQKGDIAEGYSVSREKKESFPLTVTSAQKNPTAFYLCASSRGSHEQYFGPGTRLTVT.

Note on this clone: The sequence runs out 3 residues before the end of the CDR3; the remainder is reconstructed from the germline J gene. V and J are TRBV2 and TRBJ2-2; possible D gene TRBD1, 5 bases. The germline V and J ends were trimmed by 6 bases and 3 bases, with 11 bases remaining between them. From germline, CDR1 is SNHLY and CDR2 FYNNEI. CDR3 length equals 14 residues. The DNA read from the CDR3 is TGTGCCAGCAGCGTCGACAGATACACCGGGGAG. This sequence encodes CASSVDRYTGE. The whole CDR3 sequence is CASSVDRYTGELFF.

For this clone: The sequenced fragment ends 3 residues before the CDR3 boundary, so the rest is inferred from the germline J gene. The rearrangement joins TRBV4-1 to TRBJ2-4; 11 bases line up with TRBD2. CDR3 length: 17 amino acids. CDR1 is MGHRA, CDR2 YSYEKL, per germline. Trimming removed 0 bases from V and 5 bases from J; junction bases left unmatched: 6. CDR3 bases read: TGCGCCAGCAGCCAAGATGGCCTAGCGGGGGGCCAAAACATT. Residues: CASSQDGLAGGQNI. The complete CDR3 reads CASSQDGLAGGQNIQYF.

CDR3 DNA (partial): TGTGCCAGCAGCAGACAGTACTCGACCTACAATGAG. It specifies CASSRQYSTYNE. The complete CDR3 protein is CASSRQYSTYNEQFF. The chain has TRBV12-3 or TRBV12-4 and TRBJ2-1, with D perhaps matching TRBD1 (5 bases). The read terminates 3 residues before the CDR3 end, so the remaining end is supplied by the germline J gene. The germline V and J ends were trimmed by 6 bases and 2 bases, with 14 bases remaining between them. CDR3 size: 15 residues.

Concerning this clone itself: The read finishes 3 residues shy of the CDR3 end, and the germline J gene is used to complete it. The chain is built from TRBV5-6 and TRBJ2-4; 7 bases fit TRBD1. V shed 0 bases, J shed 5 bases, and the junction held 2 bases outside the gene matches. CDR1 SGHDT and CDR2 YYEEEE come from the germline V gene. The CDR3 runs 14 residues. The CDR3 spells CASSLGGQQNIQYF. The sequenced CDR3 bases are TGTGCCAGCAGCTTGGGGGGACAGCAAAACATT.

A note on this clone: The read terminates 3 residues before the CDR3 end, so the remaining end is supplied by the germline J gene. The V call is TRBV6-2 or TRBV6-3, the J call TRBJ1-1; D uncertain. This CDR3 is 12 amino acids long. From germline, CDR1 is MNHEY and CDR2 SVGEGT. Trimming pared 6 bases from V and 4 bases from J, leaving 9 bases between. The CDR3 region is CASRFTGTEAFF. The CDR3 bases that were read are TGTGCCAGCAGGTTTACGGGCACTGAA.

About this clone itself: The read comes to an end 3 residues before the CDR3 does, leaving the germline J gene to fill in the end. The chain carries TRBV2 and TRBJ2-1; TRBD2 matches at 12 bases. This CDR3 contains 18 residues. Unmatched junction bases numbered 17, after V lost 9 bases and J lost 5 bases. Germline V gives CDR1 SNHLY, CDR2 FYNNEI. CDR3 bases read: TGTGCCAGGTCCGGACTAGCGGGGCGGGAAGAGACGAACAATGAG. Its translation is CARSGLAGREETNNE. In full, the CDR3 is CARSGLAGREETNNEQFF. The entire variable domain, with the rest obtained from reference TRBV2 and TRBJ2-1, is as follows: EPEVTQTPSHQVTQMGQEVILRCVPISNHLYFYWYRQILGQKVEFLVSFYNNEISEKSEIFDDQFSVERPDGSNFTLKIRSTKLEDSAMYFCARSGLAGREETNNEQFFGPGTRLTVL.

In the case of this clone: The read ends 3 residues shy of where the CDR3 ends; the end is completed using the germline J gene. The chain couples TRBV4-2 to TRBJ1-1; D unclear. Deletions cut 1 base from V and 5 bases from J, with 8 bases between. The CDR3 extends over 13 amino acids. Germline loops: CDR1 LGHNA, CDR2 YNFKEQ. The DNA read from the CDR3 is TGTGCCAGCAGCCAAGTCCAAGGGACTGAA. Translated: CASSQVQGTE. From start to end, the CDR3 is CASSQVQGTEAFF.

On this clone: The read is 3 residues too short to cover the CDR3 end, so that end is filled in from the germline J gene. V gene TRBV7-9 combines with J gene TRBJ2-1; D not resolved. Trimming removed 5 bases from V and 4 bases from J, with 6 bases in between. Looked up from germline, CDR1 is SEHNR and CDR2 is FQNEAQ (reference sequence). The CDR3 has 12 amino acids. The covered CDR3 bases are TGTGCCAGCAGCCTAAGTTACAATGAG. It codes for CASSLSYNE. The CDR3 in its entirety is CASSLSYNEQFF.

Points on this clone: One end of the junction fails to match germline, which may point to a read error. With the read ending 3 residues before the CDR3 end, the germline J gene is used to fill in that end. The J gene is TRBJ2-5, the V gene TRBV7-7; 12 nucleotides agree with TRBD1. The length of the CDR3 is 15 residues. Germline values: CDR1 SSHAT, CDR2 FNYEAQ (reference sequence). CDR3 DNA, as far as it was read: TGTGCTAGCAGCGGCGGGACAGGGGGCTCAGAGACC. This gives the protein CASSGGTGGSET. The whole CDR3 protein is CASSGGTGGSETQYF.

Regarding this clone: The read is 3 residues too short to cover the CDR3 end, so that end is filled in from the germline J gene. This rearrangement joins TRBV7-6 to TRBJ2-1; the match to TRBD1 covers 7 bases. CDR3 size: 13 residues. With V trimmed by 4 bases and J by 8 bases, 5 bases remained unmatched. The germline V gene has CDR1 SGHVS and CDR2 FNYEAQ. The CDR3 protein is CASSWNRGDEQFF. The DNA read from the CDR3 is TGTGCCAGCAGCTGGAACAGGGGCGATGAG.

For this clone: The read finishes 3 residues shy of the CDR3 end, and the germline J gene is used to complete it. This chain joins TRBV4-2 and TRBJ2-1; 9 nucleotides agree with TRBD2. This CDR3 contains 15 residues. The V segment lost 0 bases and the J segment 5 bases; nucleotides outside the gene matches: 2. The germline V gene encodes CDR1 LGHNA and CDR2 YNFKEQ. The chain's CDR3 is CASSQELAGHNEQFF. Partial CDR3 DNA: TGTGCCAGCAGCCAAGAGCTAGCGGGGCACAATGAG.

Comment on this clone: The read ends 3 residues early relative to the CDR3; the germline J gene fills the gap. This chain connects TRBV5-5 to TRBJ1-5, with D possibly matching TRBD1 (6 bases). Trimming cost V 4 bases and J 2 bases, with 13 bases left between them. Germline lookup yields CDR1 SGHKS and CDR2 YYEKEE (reference sequence). The CDR3 is 15 residues long. The CDR3: CASSGGQSGNQPQHF. CDR3 bases read: TGTGCCAGCAGCGGAGGACAGTCGGGCAATCAGCCC.

Comment on this clone: The read terminates 3 residues before the CDR3 end, so the remaining end is supplied by the germline J gene. V and J are TRBV7-9 and TRBJ2-2; D may be TRBD2 (5 bases). The CDR3 runs 14 residues. V was shortened by 1 base and J by 7 bases, with 10 bases between the two germline ends. CDR1 and CDR2 from the germline V gene are SEHNR and FQNEAQ (reference sequence). This CDR3 reads CASSLVSDIGELFF. CDR3 bases read: TGTGCCAGCAGCTTAGTTAGCGACATCGGGGAG.

A note on this clone: The CDR3 is cut off 3 residues early in the read; its end comes from the germline J gene. The chain links TRBV20-1 to TRBJ2-7; 14 nucleotides align to TRBD2. V was pared by 5 bases and J by 1 base, with 7 bases of the junction left unmatched. The CDR3 is 16 amino acids. CDR1 and CDR2 (germline): DFQATT, SNEGSKA (reference sequence). CDR3 DNA (partial): TGCAGTGCTGGCGGACTAGCGGGAGGACCTTCCTACGAG. Protein sequence: CSAGGLAGGPSYE. The full CDR3 protein reads CSAGGLAGGPSYEQYF.

In the case of this clone: The CDR3 end is not reached by the read, which stops 3 residues before it; the germline J gene fills it in. V and J are TRBV15 and TRBJ2-5, with a weak D call TRBD2 (6 bases). CDR3 length equals 14 residues. Trimming stripped 4 bases from V and 2 bases from J, with 11 bases between. Germline CDR1 reads LNHNV; CDR2 reads YYDKDF (reference sequence). The CDR3: CATSIGSGQETQYF. CDR3 bases read: TGTGCCACCAGCATCGGGAGCGGGCAAGAGACC. Full variable domain (missing parts from reference TRBV15 and TRBJ2-5): DAMVIQNPRYQVTQFGKPVTLSCSQTLNHNVMYWYQQKSSQAPKLLFHYYDKDFNNEADTPDNFQSRRPNTSFCFLDIRSPGLGDTAMYLCATSIGSGQETQYFGPGTRLLVL.